A single sample gave rise to the 11 T cell receptor beta chains below, sequenced in a study of technical replicates of blood from a handful of donors (dated by TCRdb to the late 2010s). To prepare the library, the immunoSEQ multiplex PCR assay was applied. Entries here come from immuneACCESS through TCRdb and include only in-frame sequences with V and J called. Some clones fail to appear in such tables; in the studies checked, an unresolved V gene covers under half of the shortfall, and the cause of the remainder is unknown. The sample table holds approximately 65,000 clones, of which around 88% were seen once. More than 5% of the sample is taken by the ten largest. The sample was PBMCs. The receptors were gathered from a human donor in good health. Some clones in this sample may be carry-over from other donors' samples.

This chain links TRBV9 with TRBJ2-3, with a weak D call TRBD2 (5 bases). Germline lookup yields CDR1 SGDLS and CDR2 YYNGEE. V dropped 3 bases and J dropped 4 bases, with 15 bases sitting between them. The CDR3 contains 15 residues. The CDR3 is CASSDLPGSADTQYF. Written as DNA, the CDR3 is TGTGCCAGCAGCGACCTCCCGGGTAGCGCAGATACGCAGTATTTT.

The chain recombines TRBV7-8 with TRBJ2-3; 14 bases line up with TRBD2. The CDR3 length is 16 residues. Per the germline V gene, CDR1 is SGHVS and CDR2 is FQNEAQ. V was clipped by 5 bases and J by 4 bases; unmatched bases: 5. The CDR3 region is CASSTRTSGGSDTQYF. The CDR3 nucleotides read TGTGCCAGCAGCACCAGGACTAGCGGGGGGTCAGATACGCAGTATTTT.

The CDR3 DNA sequence: TGCGCCAGCAGCTTGGGGGGACAGAACAGTAACTATGGCTACACCTTC. Translation gives CASSLGGQNSNYGYTF. V usage is TRBV5-1 and J usage is TRBJ1-2; TRBD1 aligns across 7 bases. With 0 bases clipped from V and 1 base from J, the junction kept 6 bases outside the gene matches. CDR1 is SGHRS, CDR2 YFSETQ, per germline. The CDR3 runs to 16 residues.

This chain joins TRBV7-3 and TRBJ2-1, with D possibly matching TRBD1 (6 bases). The CDR3 contains 15 residues. Germline loops: CDR1 SGHTA, CDR2 FQGTGA. Trimming took 4 bases from V and 2 from J, leaving 12 bases between them. In DNA form, the CDR3 reads TGTGCCAGCAGCTACCCCCGGGACACCTACAATGAGCAGTTCTTC. Its translation: CASSYPRDTYNEQFF.

The J gene is TRBJ2-3, the V gene TRBV4-3, with TRBD2 as a possible D gene (6 bases). Germline values: CDR1 LGHNA, CDR2 YSLEER. The length of the CDR3 is 16 residues. The V end was cut by 4 bases, the J end by 4 bases, with 18 bases between. The CDR3 loop reads CASSLLGSGPADTQYF. The CDR3 DNA reads TGCGCCAGCAGCCTTCTGGGGAGCGGGCCCGCAGATACGCAGTATTTT.

V usage is TRBV19 and J usage is TRBJ2-3; 10 positions agree with TRBD2. Germline trimming cut 2 bases from V and 0 bases from J; bases unmatched to any gene: 2. Germline assignment: CDR1 LNHDA and CDR2 SQIVND (reference sequence). The CDR3 covers 16 residues. The CDR3 bases are TGTGCCAGTAGTATATCAGCGGGAGGGAGCACAGATACGCAGTATTTT. Protein product: CASSISAGGSTDTQYF.

The V and J genes are TRBV7-9 and TRBJ1-2, with TRBD1 identical over 8 bases. The CDR3 is made up of 15 amino acids. Losses at the gene ends were 2 bases for V and 8 bases for J; bases not matched to a gene: 10. Germline loops: CDR1 SEHNR, CDR2 FQNEAQ (reference sequence). CDR3 DNA sequence: TGTGCCAGCAGCTTAAGCTTGAGACAGGGGATGGGCTACACCTTC. It specifies CASSLSLRQGMGYTF.

The chain combines TRBV4-1 with TRBJ1-1; D gene unclear. Germline CDR1 MGHRA, CDR2 YSYEKL. This CDR3 contains 15 residues. Trimming removed 0 bases at V and 0 bases at J, with 8 bases between. The CDR3 sequence is CASSQDRSLNTEAFF. DNA of the CDR3: TGCGCCAGCAGCCAAGATCGAAGCCTGAACACTGAAGCTTTCTTT.

The chain has TRBV7-6 and TRBJ2-3, with 9 bases identical to TRBD1. The J segment lost 2 bases and the V segment lost 0 bases, leaving 6 bases of the junction unmatched. CDR3 size: 17 residues. Germline loops: CDR1 SGHVS, CDR2 FNYEAQ. CDR3 DNA sequence: TGTGCCAGCAGCTTAGCTTCCCGGGACAGGGCCACAGATACGCAGTATTTT. This codes for CASSLASRDRATDTQYF.

CDR3 nucleotides: TGTGCCATCAGTGAAACTAGCGGGGGGGCCGCGAACACCGGGGAGCTGTTTTTT. It codes for CAISETSGGAANTGELFF. This chain uses TRBV10-3 with TRBJ2-2; 13 bases are a match to TRBD2. This CDR3 spans 18 amino acids. The germline gives CDR1 ENHRY, CDR2 SYGVKD. Trimming cost V 3 bases and J 0 bases; bases outside gene matches: 4.

The chain is built from TRBV7-9 and TRBJ1-1; the match to TRBD1 covers 8 bases. The CDR3 spans 17 residues. The V and J ends lost 5 bases and 4 bases, in that order; junction bases with no gene match: 15. Germline CDR1 and CDR2: SEHNR and FQNEAQ (reference sequence). CDR3 bases: TGTGCCAGCAGCCGATGGGGTGGAGGACAGGGATTCACTGAAGCTTTCTTT. This sequence encodes CASSRWGGGQGFTEAFF.